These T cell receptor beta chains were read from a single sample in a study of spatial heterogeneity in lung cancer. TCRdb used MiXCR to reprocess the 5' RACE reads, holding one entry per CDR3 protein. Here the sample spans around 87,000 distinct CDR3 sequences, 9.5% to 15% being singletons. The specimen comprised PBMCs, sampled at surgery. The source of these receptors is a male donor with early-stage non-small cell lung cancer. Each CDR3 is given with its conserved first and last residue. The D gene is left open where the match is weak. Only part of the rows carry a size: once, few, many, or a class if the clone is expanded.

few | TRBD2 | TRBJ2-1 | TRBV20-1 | TGCAGTGCTAGATTCACTAGCGGAATGAGCTCCTACAATGAGCAGTTCTTC | CSARFTSGMSSYNEQFF
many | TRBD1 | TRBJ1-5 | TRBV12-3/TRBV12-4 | TGTGCCAGCAGCGCGGGACAGGGATATAATCAGCCCCAGCATTTT | CASSAGQGYNQPQHF
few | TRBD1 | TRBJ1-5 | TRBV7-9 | TGTGCCAGCAGCTTAGGGTCGACAGGGGGAGAGGGCAATCAGCCCCAGCATTTT | CASSLGSTGGEGNQPQHF
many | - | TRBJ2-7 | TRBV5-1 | TGCGCCAGCAGCCGCAGAACCGGGACTCCAAACTCCTACGAGCAGTACTTC | CASSRRTGTPNSYEQYF
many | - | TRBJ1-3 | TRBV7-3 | TGTGCCAGCAGCTTAGGATCAGGGGCCTCTGGAAACACCATATATTTT | CASSLGSGASGNTIYF
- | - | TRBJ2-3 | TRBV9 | TGTGCCAGCAGCGGGGGACGGATTAGCACAGATACGCAGTATTTT | CASSGGRISTDTQYF
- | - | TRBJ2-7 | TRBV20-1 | TGCAGTGCTAGTCTGGCCTACGAGCAGTACTTC | CSASLAYEQYF
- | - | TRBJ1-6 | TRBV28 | TGTGCCAGCACCCCCGCGGATTCACCCCTCCACTTT | CASTPADSPLHF
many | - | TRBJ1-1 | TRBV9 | TGTGCCAGCAGCGGATACCTCACGGAAGCTTTCTTT | CASSGYLTEAFF
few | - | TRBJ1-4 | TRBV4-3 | TGCGCCAGCAGCCAAGATTCCGGGACGAGAAGTGAAAAACTGTTTTTT | CASSQDSGTRSEKLFF
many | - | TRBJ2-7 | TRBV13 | TGTGCCAGCAGCCCCGGGGACCAAGCCTACGAGCAGTACTTC | CASSPGDQAYEQYF
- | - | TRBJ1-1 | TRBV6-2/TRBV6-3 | TGTGCCAGCAGTCAGGGGCCAGAAGCTTTCTTT | CASSQGPEAFF
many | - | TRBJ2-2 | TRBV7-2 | TGTGCCAGCAGCTTGGCCACACACACCGGGGAGCTGTTTTTT | CASSLATHTGELFF
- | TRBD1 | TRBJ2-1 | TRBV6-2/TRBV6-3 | TGTGCCAGCAGCTTGGACAGGGTGGAAAATGAGCAGTTCTTC | CASSLDRVENEQFF
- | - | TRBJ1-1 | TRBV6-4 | TGTGCCAGCAGTGACTCAGGGCAGATGAACACTGAAGCTTTCTTT | CASSDSGQMNTEAFF
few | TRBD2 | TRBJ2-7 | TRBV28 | TGTGCCAGCAGTCCGGGAGGCCAGATCTACGAGCAGTACTTC | CASSPGGQIYEQYF
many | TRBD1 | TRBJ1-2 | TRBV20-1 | TGCAGTGCTAGAGATAAGACAGGGGCTGGCTACACCTTC | CSARDKTGAGYTF
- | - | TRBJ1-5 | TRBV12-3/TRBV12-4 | TGTGCCAGCAGTTTTGGGGGGCTTAATCAGCCCCAGCATTTT | CASSFGGLNQPQHF
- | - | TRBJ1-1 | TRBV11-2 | TGTGCCAGCAGCCTCCCATACACCAGGAGGAACACTGAAGCTTTCTTT | CASSLPYTRRNTEAFF
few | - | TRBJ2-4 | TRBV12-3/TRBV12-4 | TGTGCCAGCAAGAACTGGGGGGAGAGAAACATTCAGTACTTC | CASKNWGERNIQYF
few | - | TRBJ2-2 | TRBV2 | TGTGCCACCGCGGGACTCTCGAGGGCCGGGGAGCTGTTTTTT | CATAGLSRAGELFF
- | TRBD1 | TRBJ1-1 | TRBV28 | TGTGCCAGCAGTTTACGACAGGGGATTAACACTGAAGCTTTCTTT | CASSLRQGINTEAFF
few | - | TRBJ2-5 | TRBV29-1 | TGCAGCCTCCGCCAGGGTGGAGGGACCCAGTACTTC | CSLRQGGGTQYF
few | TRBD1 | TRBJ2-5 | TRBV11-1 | TGTGCCAGCAGCCCCCGACAGGGCGGGGAGACCCAGTACTTC | CASSPRQGGETQYF
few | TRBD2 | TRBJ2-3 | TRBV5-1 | TGCGCCAGCAGGGCTCCAGCGGGGTCCACAGATACGCAGTATTTT | CASRAPAGSTDTQYF
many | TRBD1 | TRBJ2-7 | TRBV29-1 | TGCAGCGTTGCAGGGGGCCTCCGCGAGCAGTACTTC | CSVAGGLREQYF
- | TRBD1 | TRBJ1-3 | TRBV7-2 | TGTGCCAGCAGCTTAGATGGCAGGGGGAGAAACACCATATATTTT | CASSLDGRGRNTIYF
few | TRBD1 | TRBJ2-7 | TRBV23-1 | TGCGCCAGCAGTCGGCCCGGACAGGCCTACGAGCAGTACTTC | CASSRPGQAYEQYF
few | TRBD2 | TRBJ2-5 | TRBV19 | TGTGCCAGTAGCACCGGGACTAGCGGGATGAAGACCCAGTACTTC | CASSTGTSGMKTQYF
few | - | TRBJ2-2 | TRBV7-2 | TGTGCCAGCAGCCGGGAGACAGGGAGCACCGGGGAGCTGTTTTTT | CASSRETGSTGELFF
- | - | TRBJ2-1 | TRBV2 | TGTGCCAGCAGTGTATCAGCTCTCAATGAGCAGTTCTTC | CASSVSALNEQFF
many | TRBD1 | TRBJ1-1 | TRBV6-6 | TGTGCCAGCAGTTACGCGATGACAGGGTTCACTGAAGCTTTCTTT | CASSYAMTGFTEAFF
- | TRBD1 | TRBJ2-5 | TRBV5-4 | TGTGCCAGCAGCTGGAAGACAGGGGCGGGGGAGACCCAGTACTTC | CASSWKTGAGETQYF
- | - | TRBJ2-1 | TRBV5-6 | TGTGCCAGCAGCGTCCGCAGGTCCCACTCCTACAATGAGCAGTTCTTC | CASSVRRSHSYNEQFF
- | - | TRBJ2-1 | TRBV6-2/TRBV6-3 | TGTGCCAGCAGTTACGTCGAGCGGAGCTCCTACAATGAGCAGTTCTTC | CASSYVERSSYNEQFF
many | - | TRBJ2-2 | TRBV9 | TGTGCCAGCGTGGGACAGAACACCGGGGAGCTGTTTTTT | CASVGQNTGELFF
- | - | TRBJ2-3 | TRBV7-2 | TGTGCCAGCAGCTCGAATACAGATACGCAGTATTTT | CASSSNTDTQYF
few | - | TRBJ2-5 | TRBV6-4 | TGTGCTGATTTCAGACCGCCCGGTGGGGGTCAAGAGACCCAGTACTTC | CADFRPPGGGQETQYF
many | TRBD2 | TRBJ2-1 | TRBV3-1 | TGTGCCAGCAGCCCAGTCCGGGACTACAACAATGAGCAGTTCTTC | CASSPVRDYNNEQFF
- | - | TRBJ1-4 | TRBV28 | TGTGCCAGCACCTTGAGGAGGGTAGAAAAACTGTTTTTT | CASTLRRVEKLFF
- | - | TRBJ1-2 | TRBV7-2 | TGTGCCAGCAGCTTAGCACCGGAGGGTGGCTACACCTTC | CASSLAPEGGYTF
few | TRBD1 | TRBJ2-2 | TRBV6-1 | TGTGCCAGCAGTAAACAGGGGACGAACACCGGGGAGCTGTTTTTT | CASSKQGTNTGELFF
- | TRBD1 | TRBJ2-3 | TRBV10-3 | TGTGCCATCAGTGAAGGGACAGGGCCAGATACGCAGTATTTT | CAISEGTGPDTQYF
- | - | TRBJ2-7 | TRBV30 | TGTGCCTGGAGTAATGGGATTAGGGACGAGCAGTACTTC | CAWSNGIRDEQYF
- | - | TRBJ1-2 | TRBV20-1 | TGCAGTGCTAGAGACAGCGCTGGCTACACCTTC | CSARDSAGYTF
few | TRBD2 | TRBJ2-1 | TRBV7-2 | TGTGCCAGCAGCCCGCGGGGCGGGAGGGCCGATAGTGAGCAGTTCTTC | CASSPRGGRADSEQFF
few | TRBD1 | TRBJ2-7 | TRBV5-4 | TGTGCCAGCAGCTTGGGACAGGGAGCGAAAGAGCAGTACTTC | CASSLGQGAKEQYF
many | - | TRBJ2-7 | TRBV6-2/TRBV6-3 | TGTGCCAGCAGTTATTTCGGACCTCTACACTTC | CASSYFGPLHF
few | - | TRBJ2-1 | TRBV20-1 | TGCAGTGCTAGACCGGACTACAATGAGCAGTTCTTC | CSARPDYNEQFF
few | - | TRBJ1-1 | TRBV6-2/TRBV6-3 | TGTGCCAGCAGTTACTCCACAGTTAACACTGAAGCTTTCTTT | CASSYSTVNTEAFF
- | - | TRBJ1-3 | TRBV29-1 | TGCAGCGTTGATCCGGGGAGCTCTGGAAACACCATATATTTT | CSVDPGSSGNTIYF
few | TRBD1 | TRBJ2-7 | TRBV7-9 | TGTGCCAGCAGCTTTGGAGGGAGACAGGGGGCCTACGAGCAGTACTTC | CASSFGGRQGAYEQYF
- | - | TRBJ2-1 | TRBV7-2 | TGTGCCAGCAGCTTTCCCCTGGGTCGCAATGAGCAGTTCTTC | CASSFPLGRNEQFF
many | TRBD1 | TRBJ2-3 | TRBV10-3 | TGTGCCATCAGTACCGGACAGGGGGAGTTTAGCACAGATACGCAGTATTTT | CAISTGQGEFSTDTQYF
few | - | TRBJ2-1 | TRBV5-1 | TGCGCCAGCAGCTTGAATGTGCCCCTAGGAAATGAGCAGTTCTTC | CASSLNVPLGNEQFF
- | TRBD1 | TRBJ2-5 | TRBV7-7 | TGTGCTAGCAGCCTGACAGGGGACCAAGAGACCCAGTACTTC | CASSLTGDQETQYF
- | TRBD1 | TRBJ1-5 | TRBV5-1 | TGCGCCAGCAGCTTGGGACAGGGCCCCTATAGCAATCAGCCCCAGCATTTT | CASSLGQGPYSNQPQHF